The 19 T cell receptor beta chains in this list originate from one sample, sequenced in a study of T-cell reconstitution after alpha-beta-depleted transplantation in children. Library preparation (for TCRbeta) was performed with unique molecular identifiers. TCRdb redid the calling of the PCR reads with MiXCR, one entry per CDR3 protein. Among fewer than 550,000 distinct CDR3 sequences listed, 11% were seen once. The sequencing used PBMCs, mostly from graft donor cells, collected 180 days after TCRalphabeta/CD19-depleted stem cell transplant. Receptor source: a female patient between 2 and 10 years old who had a stem cell transplant for aplastic anemia, so the T cells may come from the graft donor.

The chain has TRBV24-1 and TRBJ2-1; 10 bases agree with TRBD2. The trim removed 0 bases at V and 6 bases at J, leaving 7 bases unmatched. The CDR3 consists of 17 residues. The V gene's germline CDR1 is KGHDR and CDR2 SFDVKD. The CDR3 is CATSDLLASGSVNEQFF. CDR3 DNA: TGTGCCACCAGTGATTTGCTAGCTAGCGGGAGTGTCAATGAGCAGTTCTTC.

This clonotype came up a few times. The chain couples TRBV30 to TRBJ1-4; D is uncertain. Germline CDR1 is GTSNPN and CDR2 is SVGIG (reference sequence). The CDR3 extends over 13 amino acids. Trimming removed 6 bases at V and 4 bases at J, with 12 bases between. The CDR3 region is CACCRGNNEKLFF. In nucleotides, the CDR3 is TGTGCCTGTTGTCGAGGAAATAATGAAAAACTGTTTTTT.

This clonotype was seen more than once but under ten times. V and J are TRBV14 and TRBJ2-1; D is undetermined. This CDR3 spans 14 amino acids. V lost 0 bases and J 4 bases, leaving 7 bases between the germline ends. The germline gives CDR1 SGHDN, CDR2 FVKESK. CDR3 sequence (DNA): TGTGCCAGCAGCCAAGACGTGAGGTACAATGAGCAGTTCTTC. This translates into CASSQDVRYNEQFF.

This clonotype appeared a few times. The chain employs TRBV10-3 and TRBJ2-1; TRBD2 agrees at 14 bases. V lost 4 bases and J lost 10; bases outside the gene matches: 9. CDR3 size: 16 residues. The germline gives CDR1 ENHRY, CDR2 SYGVKD. Written as DNA, the CDR3 is TGTGCCATCAGTGTGGGACTAGCGGGAGCCCTAATGGAGCAGTTCTTC. Protein product: CAISVGLAGALMEQFF.

The CDR3 protein is CASSLTGLHAYEQYV. DNA for the CDR3: TGTGCCAGCAGCTTAACAGGGCTCCACGCCTACGAGCAGTACGTC. The J gene is TRBJ2-7, the V gene TRBV7-6, with a weak D call TRBD1 (6 bases). Germline V lookup: CDR1 SGHVS, CDR2 FNYEAQ. Trimming cost V 2 bases and J 2 bases, with 13 bases left between them. There are 15 residues in the CDR3.

The chain couples TRBV11-2 to TRBJ2-2; perhaps D is TRBD1 or TRBD2 (5 bases each). CDR3 length: 16 amino acids. Germline CDR1 reads SGHAT; CDR2 reads FQNNGV. Trimming removed 5 bases from V and 5 bases from J, with 18 bases in between. CDR3 sequence: CASSPVMGAGTGELFF. DNA for the CDR3: TGTGCCAGCAGCCCTGTCATGGGAGCAGGGACCGGGGAGCTGTTTTTT.

This clonotype appeared a few times. The chain employs TRBV7-9 and TRBJ2-7; 8 bases match TRBD1. CDR1 and CDR2 (germline): SEHNR, FQNEAQ (reference sequence). V shed 5 bases and J 6 bases; nucleotides not matched to a gene: 12. The CDR3 covers 15 residues. The CDR3 is CASSPIPGTGPEQYF. For the CDR3, the DNA is TGTGCCAGCAGCCCTATACCGGGGACAGGCCCCGAGCAGTACTTC.

This clonotype was seen only a few times. The genes are TRBV7-6 and TRBJ2-2; no definite D call. Trimming removed 5 bases at V and 5 bases at J, with 9 bases between. Germline loops: CDR1 SGHVS, CDR2 FNYEAQ. The CDR3 consists of 13 residues. The CDR3: CASSVPRTGELFF. DNA for the CDR3: TGTGCCAGCAGCGTCCCCCGGACCGGGGAGCTGTTTTTT.

The CDR3 loop reads CATGLAEYQETQYF. The DNA of the CDR3 is TGTGCCACGGGGCTAGCGGAGTACCAAGAGACCCAGTACTTC. The genes are TRBV7-9 and TRBJ2-5; 7 bases fit TRBD2. The CDR3 covers 14 residues. Germline V gene lookup returns CDR1 SEHNR and CDR2 FQNEAQ (reference sequence). The trim removed 10 bases at V and 0 bases at J, leaving 8 bases unmatched.

This clonotype was detected only a few times. The chain employs TRBV18 and TRBJ1-1, with D unresolved. This CDR3 contains 14 residues. CDR1 is KGHSH and CDR2 is LQKENI in the germline V gene. The ends were cut back, 2 bases at V and 6 bases at J, with 13 bases in the middle. Written as DNA, the CDR3 is TGTGCCAGCTCACCATACCAGACATGGGCTGAAGCTTTCTTT. This gives the protein CASSPYQTWAEAFF.

This clonotype was counted only a few times. The V and J genes are TRBV30 and TRBJ1-2; 10 nucleotides match TRBD1. This CDR3 has 13 amino acids. The junction had 10 bases not matched to a gene; V was cut back by 7 bases and J by 8 bases. CDR1 and CDR2 from the germline V gene are GTSNPN and SVGIG (reference sequence). CDR3 sequence reads: CASPGTGVSGYTF. CDR3 bases: TGTGCCTCCCCCGGGACAGGGGTGAGCGGCTACACCTTC. Full variable domain (remainder filled in from reference TRBV30 and TRBJ1-2): SQTIHQWPATLVQPVGSPLSLECTVEGTSNPNLYWYRQAAGRGLQLLFYSVGIGQISSEVPQNLSASRPQDRQFILSSKKLLLSDSGFYLCASPGTGVSGYTFGSGTRLTVV.

This clonotype came up many times. V usage is TRBV21-1 and J usage is TRBJ1-5. TRBV21-1 is an annotated pseudogene. The CDR3 extends over 15 amino acids. The CDR3: CASSPGTGGHQPQHF. The DNA for the CDR3 is TGTGCCAGCAGCCCTGGGACGGGAGGTCATCAGCCCCAGCATTTT.

The chain joins TRBV5-1 to TRBJ1-2; 9 nucleotides line up with TRBD1. V gave up 4 bases and J gave up 4 bases; unmatched junction bases: 11. The CDR3 is made up of 16 amino acids. CDR1 and CDR2 from the germline V gene are SGHRS and YFSETQ. The CDR3 DNA is TGCGCCAGCAGCCGAGGACAGGGGCCCTCCCTCTATGGCTACACCTTC. It specifies CASSRGQGPSLYGYTF.

The rearrangement joins TRBV7-8 to TRBJ2-7; a weak D match, TRBD1 (6 bases). Deletions cut 3 bases from V and 7 bases from J, with 13 bases between. CDR1 and CDR2 from the germline V gene are SGHVS and FQNEAQ. The CDR3 runs to 13 residues. The chain's CDR3 is CASSFQGRREQYV. The CDR3 nucleotides read TGTGCCAGCAGCTTCCAGGGGCGTCGGGAGCAGTACGTC.

The chain couples TRBV15 to TRBJ2-3; tentative D call: TRBD1 (5 bases). The V and J ends lost 0 bases and 4 bases respectively, with 11 bases between them. Germline V gene data show CDR1 as LNHNV and CDR2 as YYDKDF (reference sequence). The CDR3 runs to 15 residues. As DNA, the CDR3 is TGTGCCACCAGCAGAGATGCGTCAGGGTCAGATACGCAGTATTTT. This encodes CATSRDASGSDTQYF.

In its sample, this clonotype was seen a few times. The gene calls are TRBV19 and TRBJ2-1, with 8 bases matching TRBD1. The CDR3 is made up of 16 amino acids. Trimming took 8 bases from V and 1 from J; bases not matched to a gene: 10. The germline V gene encodes CDR1 LNHDA and CDR2 SQIVND (reference sequence). CDR3 in amino acids: CASQGASVGSYNEQFF. The CDR3 DNA follows: TGTGCCAGTCAGGGGGCTAGCGTTGGGTCCTACAATGAGCAGTTCTTC.

This clonotype was seen repeatedly, ten times or more. This rearrangement joins TRBV7-9 to TRBJ2-2; 10 bases line up with TRBD1. CDR1 is SEHNR and CDR2 is FQNEAQ in the germline V gene (reference sequence). This CDR3 region has 14 residues. J gave up 7 bases and V 5 bases, and 4 bases lay outside the gene matches. The CDR3 DNA reads as TGTGCCAGCAGCCGGACAGGGGGTAACGGGGAGCTGTTTTTT. This encodes CASSRTGGNGELFF.

This clonotype showed up many times. CDR3 in amino acids: CSAREAVGSYEQYF. CDR3 nucleotides: TGCAGTGCTAGGGAAGCGGTGGGGTCCTACGAGCAGTACTTC. The J gene is TRBJ2-7, the V gene TRBV20-1; D is possibly TRBD2 (5 bases). This CDR3 is 14 amino acids long. V lost 3 bases and J lost 1, with 13 bases in between. Germline CDR1 DFQATT, CDR2 SNEGSKA (reference sequence).

This clonotype was observed a few times. The chain couples TRBV28 to TRBJ2-7, with D perhaps TRBD1 (5 bases). V lost 9 bases and J lost 3, with 12 bases in between. CDR1 and CDR2 (germline): MDHEN, SYDVKM. The CDR3 length is 12 residues. CDR3 nucleotide sequence: TGTGCCAGTGCAGGGTTCAGCTACGAGCAGTACTTC. The encoded protein is CASAGFSYEQYF.